Reported below is one TCR beta chain. What it binds is unknown. Primers for the PCR totalled 60 Vbeta and 13 Jbeta. Assay used: immunoSEQ multiplex PCR; TCRdb lists only in-frame clones, some missing. The table includes some 170,000 clones, 60% to 80% detected once. This entry comes from a study of cytomegalovirus exposure and HLA in healthy donors. Study background: From HLA-typed donors, an early data release held roughly 80 million unique TCRs.

Findings and limits, study-wide: Later analysis reportedly placed an Asian-associated ancestry cluster below the roughly 700-donor mean in N-insertions. A later look showed TCR association rates differing by HLA locus, highest for DRB1 and lowest for HLA-C.

V gave up 5 bases and J gave up 1 base, with 8 bases separating them. CDR3 length equals 13 residues. The germline gives CDR1 MNHEY, CDR2 SVGAGI. This receptor was obtained from a man in his late teens or twenties in good health and CMV-seropositive. The chain couples TRBV6-5 to TRBJ1-1; tentative D call: TRBD1 (6 bases). The sequencing sample was made of PBMCs. CDR3 bases: TGTGCCAGCAGTGCGACAGGGAACACTGAAGCTTTCTTT. Translating gives CASSATGNTEAFF.